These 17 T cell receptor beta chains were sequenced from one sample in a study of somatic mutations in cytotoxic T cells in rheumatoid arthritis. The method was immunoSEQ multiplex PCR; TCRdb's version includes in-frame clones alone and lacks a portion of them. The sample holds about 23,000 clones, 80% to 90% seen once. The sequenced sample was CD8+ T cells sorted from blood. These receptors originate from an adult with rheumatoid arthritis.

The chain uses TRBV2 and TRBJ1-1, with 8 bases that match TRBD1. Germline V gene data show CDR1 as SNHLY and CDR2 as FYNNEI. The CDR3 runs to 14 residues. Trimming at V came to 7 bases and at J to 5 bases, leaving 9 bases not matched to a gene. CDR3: CASNRDRGGTEAFF. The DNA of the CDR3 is TGTGCCAGCAATCGAGACAGGGGAGGGACTGAAGCTTTCTTT.

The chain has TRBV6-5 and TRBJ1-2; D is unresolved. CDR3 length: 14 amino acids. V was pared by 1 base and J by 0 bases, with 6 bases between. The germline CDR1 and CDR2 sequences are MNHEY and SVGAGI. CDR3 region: CASSYWSTNYGYTF. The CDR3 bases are TGTGCCAGCAGTTACTGGTCCACTAACTATGGCTACACCTTC.

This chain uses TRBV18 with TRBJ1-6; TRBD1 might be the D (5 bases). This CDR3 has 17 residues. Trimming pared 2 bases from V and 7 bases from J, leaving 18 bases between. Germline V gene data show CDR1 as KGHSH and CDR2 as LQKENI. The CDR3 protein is CASSPSGRAGKNSPLHF. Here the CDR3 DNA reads TGTGCCAGCTCACCATCCGGACGGGCAGGGAAAAATTCACCCCTCCACTTT.

CDR3 DNA: TGCGCCAGCAGCCAGGACGGGACACCTTATTCACCCCTCCACTTT. Its protein product is CASSQDGTPYSPLHF. V usage is TRBV4-3 and J usage is TRBJ1-6, with a weak D call TRBD1 (6 bases). The CDR3 spans 15 residues. Trimming removed 3 bases from V and 8 bases from J, with 14 bases in between. Germline V gene sequence: CDR1 LGHNA, CDR2 YSLEER.

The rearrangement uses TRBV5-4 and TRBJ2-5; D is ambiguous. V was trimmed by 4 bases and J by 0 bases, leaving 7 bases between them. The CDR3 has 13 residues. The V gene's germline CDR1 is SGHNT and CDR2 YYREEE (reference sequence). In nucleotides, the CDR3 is TGTGCCAGCAGCCCCGAGAACCAAGAGACCCAGTACTTC. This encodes CASSPENQETQYF.

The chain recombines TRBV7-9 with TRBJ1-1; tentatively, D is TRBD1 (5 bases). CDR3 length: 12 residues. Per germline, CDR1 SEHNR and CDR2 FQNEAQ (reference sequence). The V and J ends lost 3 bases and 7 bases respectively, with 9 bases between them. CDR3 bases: TGTGCCAGCAGCTTGGGGGGAATTGAAGCTTTCTTT. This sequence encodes CASSLGGIEAFF.

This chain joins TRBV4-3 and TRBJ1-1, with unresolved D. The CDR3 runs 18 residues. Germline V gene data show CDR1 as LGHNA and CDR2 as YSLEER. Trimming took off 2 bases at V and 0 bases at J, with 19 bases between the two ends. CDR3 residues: CASSQNIGSLRMNTEAFF. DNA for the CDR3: TGCGCCAGCAGCCAAAATATTGGGTCCCTCAGGATGAACACTGAAGCTTTCTTT.

The CDR3 bases are TGTGCCAGCAGCTTGGCCGTCGGGGGGGTACTCGACGAGCAGTACTTC. Translating it yields CASSLAVGGVLDEQYF. The chain employs TRBV5-4 and TRBJ2-7, with 8 bases fitting TRBD2. The CDR3 is 16 residues long. CDR1 is SGHNT and CDR2 is YYREEE in the germline V gene (reference sequence). Losses at the gene ends were 0 bases for V and 5 bases for J; bases not matched to a gene: 10.

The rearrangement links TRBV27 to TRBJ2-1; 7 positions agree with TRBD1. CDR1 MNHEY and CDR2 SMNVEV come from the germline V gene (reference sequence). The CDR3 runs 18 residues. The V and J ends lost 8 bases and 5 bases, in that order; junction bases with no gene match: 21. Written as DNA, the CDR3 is TGTGCCAGCTCCCCATCCGGGACAGTCCCTTTGGGAGACAATGAGCAGTTCTTC. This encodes CASSPSGTVPLGDNEQFF.

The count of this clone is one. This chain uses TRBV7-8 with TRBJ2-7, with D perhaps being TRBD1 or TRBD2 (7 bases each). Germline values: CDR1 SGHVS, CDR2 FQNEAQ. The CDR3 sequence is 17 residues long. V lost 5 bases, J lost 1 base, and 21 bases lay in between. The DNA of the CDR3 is TGTGCCAGCAGCATCGGGGGAGGGGGCGTGGGGTCCTACGAGCAGTACTTC. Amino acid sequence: CASSIGGGGVGSYEQYF.

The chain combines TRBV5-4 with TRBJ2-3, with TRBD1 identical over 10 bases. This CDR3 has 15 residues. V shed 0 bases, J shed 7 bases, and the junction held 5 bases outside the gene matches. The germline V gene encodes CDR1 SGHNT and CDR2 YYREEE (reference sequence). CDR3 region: CASSLGQGAMNTQYF. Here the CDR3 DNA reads TGTGCCAGCAGCTTGGGACAGGGGGCGATGAATACGCAGTATTTT.

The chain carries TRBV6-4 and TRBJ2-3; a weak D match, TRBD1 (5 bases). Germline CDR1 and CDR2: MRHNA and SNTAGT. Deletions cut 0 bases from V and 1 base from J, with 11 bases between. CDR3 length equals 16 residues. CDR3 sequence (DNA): TGTGCCAGCAGTGACTCCCAGGGTTCGGGCACAGATACGCAGTATTTT. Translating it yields CASSDSQGSGTDTQYF.

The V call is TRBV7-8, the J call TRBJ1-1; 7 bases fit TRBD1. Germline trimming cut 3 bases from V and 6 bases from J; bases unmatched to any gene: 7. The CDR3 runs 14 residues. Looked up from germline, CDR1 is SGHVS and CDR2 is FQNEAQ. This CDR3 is CASSFLRGGAEAFF. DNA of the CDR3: TGTGCCAGCAGCTTCCTCAGGGGGGGGGCTGAAGCTTTCTTT.

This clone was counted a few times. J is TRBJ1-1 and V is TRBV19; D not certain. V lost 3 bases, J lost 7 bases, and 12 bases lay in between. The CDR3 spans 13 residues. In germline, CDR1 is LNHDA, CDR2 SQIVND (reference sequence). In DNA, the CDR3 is TGTGCCAGTAGTATCGCGCCCCCCAGTGAAGCTTTCTTT. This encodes CASSIAPPSEAFF.

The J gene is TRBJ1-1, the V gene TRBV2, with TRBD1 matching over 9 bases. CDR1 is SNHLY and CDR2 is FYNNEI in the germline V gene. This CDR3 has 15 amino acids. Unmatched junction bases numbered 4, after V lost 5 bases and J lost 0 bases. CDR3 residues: CASSTGQGLNTEAFF. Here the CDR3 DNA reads TGTGCCAGCAGTACGGGACAGGGTTTGAACACTGAAGCTTTCTTT. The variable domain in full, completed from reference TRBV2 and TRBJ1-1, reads EPEVTQTPSHQVTQMGQEVILRCVPISNHLYFYWYRQILGQKVEFLVSFYNNEISEKSEIFDDQFSVERPDGSNFTLKIRSTKLEDSAMYFCASSTGQGLNTEAFFGQGTRLTVV.

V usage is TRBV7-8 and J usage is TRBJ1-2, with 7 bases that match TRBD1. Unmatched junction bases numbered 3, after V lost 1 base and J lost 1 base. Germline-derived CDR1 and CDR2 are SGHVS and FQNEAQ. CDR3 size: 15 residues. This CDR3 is CASSLVGDSNYGYTF. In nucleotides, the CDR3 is TGTGCCAGCAGCTTAGTTGGGGACAGTAACTATGGCTACACCTTC.

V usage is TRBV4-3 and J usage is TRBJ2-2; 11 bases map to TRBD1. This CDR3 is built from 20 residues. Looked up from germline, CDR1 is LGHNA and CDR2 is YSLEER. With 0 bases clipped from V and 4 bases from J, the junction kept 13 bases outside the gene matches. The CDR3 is CASSQEIGGFGTGGTGELFF. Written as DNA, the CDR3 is TGCGCCAGCAGCCAAGAAATTGGTGGGTTCGGGACAGGGGGCACCGGGGAGCTGTTTTTT.